Listed here are 6 T cell receptor beta chains from one sample, sequenced in a study of T cell responses to AZD1222 COVID-19 vaccine. Using immunoSEQ multiplex PCR, the repertoire was profiled, and TCRdb retains in-frame clones only, with some absent. The table records roughly 70,000 clones, about 90% of them present only once. The input for sequencing was peripheral blood, taken on day 0 of AZD1222 vaccination. The source of these receptors is an adult in good health.

The chain uses TRBV11-2 and TRBJ2-2; D is undetermined. CDR3 size: 14 residues. Germline loops: CDR1 SGHAT, CDR2 FQNNGV. V dropped 3 bases and J dropped 7 bases, with 12 bases sitting between them. In DNA form, the CDR3 reads TGTGCCAGCAGCTTGGTTCTGCGTGTCGGGGAGCTGTTTTTT. It yields the protein CASSLVLRVGELFF.

The chain is built from TRBV30 and TRBJ2-7, with D possibly called TRBD1 or TRBD2 (5 bases each). Trimming removed 1 base at V and 0 bases at J, with 16 bases between. The CDR3 loop spans 16 amino acids. Germline V CDR1 and CDR2: GTSNPN, SVGIG (reference sequence). Here the CDR3 reads CAWSDKGQRSSYEQYF. CDR3 in DNA: TGTGCCTGGAGTGACAAGGGGCAGCGGAGCTCCTACGAGCAGTACTTC.

The gene calls are TRBV9 and TRBJ2-1; 7 bases are a match to TRBD2. The CDR3 totals 13 residues. Losses at the gene ends were 1 base for V and 6 bases for J; bases not matched to a gene: 1. Germline V gene data show CDR1 as SGDLS and CDR2 as YYNGEE. CDR3 in amino acids: CASSVLAANEQFF. CDR3 bases: TGTGCCAGCAGCGTACTAGCGGCCAATGAGCAGTTCTTC.

The chain couples TRBV28 to TRBJ2-7, with D maybe TRBD2 (6 bases). Germline V lookup: CDR1 MDHEN, CDR2 SYDVKM. With 4 bases removed from V and 4 bases from J, the gap between germline ends came to 17 bases. This CDR3 spans 15 amino acids. The CDR3 loop reads CASSSPSWREYEQYF. The CDR3 DNA is TGTGCCAGCAGTTCTCCCTCGTGGAGGGAGTACGAGCAGTACTTC.

The rearrangement uses TRBV7-2 and TRBJ1-1; maybe TRBD1 (5 bases). V was clipped by 5 bases and J by 4 bases, with 14 bases between them. There are 14 residues in the CDR3. In germline, CDR1 is SGHTA, CDR2 FQGNSA. CDR3 in amino acids: CASSPGGVLTEAFF. CDR3 coding DNA: TGTGCCAGCAGCCCGGGGGGGGTACTCACTGAAGCTTTCTTT.

J is TRBJ2-3 and V is TRBV4-1, with 7 bases matching TRBD2. J was trimmed by 2 bases and V by 3 bases; bases with no gene match: 8. The CDR3 spans 16 residues. The germline CDR1 and CDR2 sequences are MGHRA and YSYEKL. The CDR3 DNA reads as TGCGCCAGCAGCCACCCAAGCGGGGATATCACAGATACGCAGTATTTT. This encodes CASSHPSGDITDTQYF.